A selection of T cell receptor beta chains follows, all from one sample in a study of human T cells and chemical hapten exposure. TCRdb reanalysed the RACE reads using MiXCR and keeps one entry per CDR3 protein. The profile shows tens of thousands of distinct CDR3 sequences, roughly a tenth of them singletons. Sequences were derived from whole blood, sampled in connection with sensitization to the hapten diphenylcyclopropenone (DPC). These receptors all stem from a man aged 35 to 55 with alopecia areata. Some clones in this sample may be carry-over from other donors' samples. Both conserved end residues are part of each CDR3. A D gene is named only where the DNA matches it firmly. Clone size, where shown, is once, few, many, or a class for clones that have expanded.

D gene: NA
clone size: few
V gene: TRBV7-2
J gene: TRBJ2-7
CDR3 protein: CASSLFRDPTYEQYF
CDR3 DNA: TGTGCCAGCAGCCTCTTCCGGGACCCAACCTACGAGCAGTACTTC

D gene: TRBD2
clone size: NA
V gene: TRBV6-2/TRBV6-3
J gene: TRBJ2-1
CDR3 protein: CASSHGAGVTNEQFF
CDR3 DNA: TGTGCCAGCAGTCACGGGGCGGGAGTTACGAATGAGCAGTTCTTC

D gene: TRBD1
clone size: NA
V gene: TRBV4-2
J gene: TRBJ2-3
CDR3 protein: CASSQDGVRGPEDTQYF
CDR3 DNA: TGTGCCAGCAGCCAAGACGGGGTCAGGGGGCCTGAAGATACGCAGTATTTT

D gene: TRBD2
clone size: NA
V gene: TRBV28
J gene: TRBJ2-7
CDR3 protein: CASSRVTSGGTYEQYF
CDR3 DNA: TGTGCCAGCAGCCGAGTAACTAGCGGGGGGACCTACGAGCAGTACTTC

D gene: NA
clone size: few
V gene: TRBV6-5
J gene: TRBJ2-6
CDR3 protein: CASSSQGSGANVLTF
CDR3 DNA: TGTGCCAGCAGTTCGCAGGGGTCTGGGGCCAACGTCCTGACTTTC

D gene: NA
clone size: NA
V gene: TRBV7-2
J gene: TRBJ2-3
CDR3 protein: CASSLEWDFSDTQYF
CDR3 DNA: TGTGCCAGCAGCTTAGAGTGGGACTTCTCAGATACGCAGTATTTT

D gene: NA
clone size: few
V gene: TRBV6-2/TRBV6-3
J gene: TRBJ2-7
CDR3 protein: CASSNRPDEQYF
CDR3 DNA: TGTGCCAGCAGTAACCGCCCGGACGAGCAGTACTTC

D gene: NA
clone size: few
V gene: TRBV28
J gene: TRBJ2-3
CDR3 protein: CAISTVGTDTQYF
CDR3 DNA: TGTGCCATCTCGACAGTCGGCACAGATACGCAGTATTTT

D gene: TRBD1
clone size: few
V gene: TRBV11-2
J gene: TRBJ1-4
CDR3 protein: CASSSEMTGGFAKLFF
CDR3 DNA: TGTGCCAGCAGCTCCGAAATGACAGGGGGATTTGCAAAACTGTTTTTT

D gene: NA
clone size: many
V gene: TRBV2
J gene: TRBJ1-2
CDR3 protein: CASSPGGAAGYTF
CDR3 DNA: TGTGCCAGCAGTCCTGGGGGGGCAGCTGGCTACACCTTC

D gene: TRBD1
clone size: NA
V gene: TRBV28
J gene: TRBJ1-2
CDR3 protein: CASSFRDSLYGYTF
CDR3 DNA: TGTGCCAGCAGTTTCCGGGACAGCCTCTATGGCTACACCTTC

D gene: NA
clone size: few
V gene: TRBV4-1
J gene: TRBJ1-3
CDR3 protein: CASSQVGGPLGNTIYF
CDR3 DNA: TGCGCCAGCAGCCAAGTCGGGGGACCGTTGGGAAACACCATATATTTT

D gene: TRBD2
clone size: few
V gene: TRBV5-1
J gene: TRBJ2-1
CDR3 protein: CASSLAGSGAAYNEQFF
CDR3 DNA: TGCGCCAGCAGCTTGGCCGGTAGCGGGGCGGCCTACAATGAGCAGTTCTTC

D gene: TRBD2
clone size: NA
V gene: TRBV7-2
J gene: TRBJ2-3
CDR3 protein: CASSSKSRGLSTDTQYF
CDR3 DNA: TGTGCCAGCAGCTCCAAGTCCCGGGGACTATCCACAGATACGCAGTATTTT

D gene: NA
clone size: many
V gene: TRBV6-6
J gene: TRBJ1-5
CDR3 protein: CASSLADQPQHF
CDR3 DNA: TGTGCCAGCAGTTTGGCGGATCAGCCCCAGCATTTT

D gene: NA
clone size: few
V gene: TRBV28
J gene: TRBJ2-3
CDR3 protein: CASSLSGPSTDTQYF
CDR3 DNA: TGTGCCAGCAGTTTATCAGGTCCTTCCACAGATACGCAGTATTTT

D gene: TRBD2
clone size: few
V gene: TRBV10-3
J gene: TRBJ2-3
CDR3 protein: CAISGWTSGSVDTQYF
CDR3 DNA: TGTGCCATCAGCGGATGGACTAGCGGGAGTGTAGATACGCAGTATTTT

D gene: NA
clone size: NA
V gene: TRBV29-1
J gene: TRBJ2-1
CDR3 protein: CSVEDQRVWNEQFF
CDR3 DNA: TGCAGCGTTGAAGATCAGAGGGTATGGAATGAGCAGTTCTTC

D gene: TRBD1
clone size: NA
V gene: TRBV5-4
J gene: TRBJ1-5
CDR3 protein: CASSTEGASQPQHF
CDR3 DNA: TGTGCCAGCAGCACGGAGGGGGCTTCTCAGCCCCAGCATTTT

D gene: NA
clone size: NA
V gene: TRBV2
J gene: TRBJ2-3
CDR3 protein: CASSDGSGWSTDTQYF
CDR3 DNA: TGTGCCAGCAGTGATGGGAGCGGTTGGTCGACAGATACGCAGTATTTT

D gene: TRBD2
clone size: NA
V gene: TRBV20-1
J gene: TRBJ2-2
CDR3 protein: CSATSPGLALTGELFF
CDR3 DNA: TGCAGTGCTACCAGCCCGGGACTAGCCCTAACCGGGGAGCTGTTTTTT

D gene: TRBD2
clone size: few
V gene: TRBV10-3
J gene: TRBJ2-5
CDR3 protein: CAISRTSGMEETQYF
CDR3 DNA: TGTGCCATCAGTAGGACTAGCGGGATGGAAGAGACCCAGTACTTC

D gene: TRBD1
clone size: NA
V gene: TRBV19
J gene: TRBJ1-2
CDR3 protein: CASSIQGAHYGYTF
CDR3 DNA: TGTGCCAGTAGTATACAGGGGGCGCACTATGGCTACACCTTC

D gene: TRBD2
clone size: NA
V gene: TRBV10-3
J gene: TRBJ2-1
CDR3 protein: CAISDRDYSSEQFF
CDR3 DNA: TGTGCCATCAGTGATCGGGACTATTCAAGTGAGCAGTTCTTC

D gene: TRBD1
clone size: few
V gene: TRBV20-1
J gene: TRBJ2-3
CDR3 protein: CSAPDRVRADTQYF
CDR3 DNA: TGCAGTGCCCCCGACAGGGTTCGCGCAGATACGCAGTATTTT

D gene: NA
clone size: few
V gene: TRBV6-5
J gene: TRBJ2-7
CDR3 protein: CASSRRDEQYF
CDR3 DNA: TGTGCCAGCAGTCGGAGAGACGAGCAGTACTTC